Listed here is a single T cell receptor (beta chain). One end of the junction does not line up with germline, which may come from a read error. This sample is drawn from a study of CD4 and CD8 cells across lung adenocarcinoma regions. The patients had localized lung adenocarcinoma, a non-small cell subtype. TCRdb reanalysed the PCR reads using MiXCR and keeps one entry per CDR3 protein. The data show 20,000 to 25,000 distinct CDR3 sequences, around 51% seen once. CDR3 length: 15 amino acids. CDR1 WSHSY and CDR2 SAAADI come from the germline V gene. This chain links TRBV10-2 with TRBJ2-4, with TRBD1 matching 7 bases. Sequenced material: CD8+ T cells from the center of a lung tumor. This receptor was obtained from a female donor with lung adenocarcinoma. The CD4 and CD8 labels of this study may be unreliable. The CDR3 protein is CARLLQGFGTNAQYF. Written as DNA, the CDR3 is TGCGCCAGATTGCTACAGGGGTTTGGCACAAACGCGCAGTATTTC.